The 8 T cell receptor beta chains presented below share a single source sample, sequenced in a study of metastatic and nonmetastatic thyroid tumors. No treatment of any kind had been given to any patient before thyroid surgery. TCRdb redid the clone calls on the PCR reads using MiXCR. The sample records about 14,000 clones, 25% to 30% being singletons. Sample: blood. The receptors were gathered from a female donor with papillary thyroid cancer or a benign thyroid nodule (not recorded which). Some clones in this sample may be carry-over from other donors' samples.

The genes are TRBV6-2 or TRBV6-3 and TRBJ2-7; 8 nucleotides match TRBD2. The CDR3 length is 15 residues. The V gene's germline CDR1 is MNHEY and CDR2 SVGEGT. Trimming cost V 6 bases and J 2 bases; bases outside gene matches: 9. Written as DNA, the CDR3 is TGTGCCAGCAGCTACGGGGGGGCGTTCCCCTACGAGCAGTACTTC. Its protein product is CASSYGGAFPYEQYF.

With respect to this clone: Germline is not matched at one junction end, which may reflect a read error. The chain recombines TRBV20-1 with TRBJ2-1, with D perhaps matching TRBD2 (7 bases). CDR1 DFQATT and CDR2 SNEGSKA come from the germline V gene (reference sequence). The CDR3 is made up of 16 amino acids. In DNA form, the CDR3 reads TGCAGTGTTAGAAGGGGGGGCGGGATGGCATACAATGAGCAGTTCTTC. Protein sequence: CSVRRGGGMAYNEQFF.

A word on this clone: A read error may be the cause here, since a much bigger clone is one base away. The rearrangement joins TRBV5-6 to TRBJ1-3, with D unresolved. The germline V and J ends were trimmed by 4 bases and 0 bases, with 20 bases remaining between them. This CDR3 region has 18 residues. CDR1 and CDR2 (germline): SGHDT, YYEEEE. The CDR3: CASSHRHRLGNSGNTIYF. CDR3 coding DNA: TGTGCCAGCAGCCACCGCCACCGGTTAGGAAACTCTGGAAACACCATATATTTT.

This clone was seen repeatedly, ten times or more. Germline and junction disagree at one end, which may indicate a read error. This same CDR3 is encoded by further DNA sequences in the sample. The rearrangement uses TRBV10-1 and TRBJ1-1; tentative D call: TRBD1 (5 bases). The CDR3 has 14 amino acids. Germline V gene sequence: CDR1 WNHNN, CDR2 SYGVQD (reference sequence). As DNA, the CDR3 is TGCGCCAGCAGTTTTGGACAAAGTAGTACTGAGGCTTTCTTT. Amino acids: CASSFGQSSTEAFF.

In this sample, this clone is medium-sized. The rearrangement joins TRBV6-4 to TRBJ1-1, with D possibly matching TRBD1 (6 bases). V was trimmed by 6 bases and J by 4 bases, leaving 12 bases between them. CDR3 length equals 13 residues. Germline V CDR1 and CDR2: MRHNA, SNTAGT. CDR3 amino acids: CASRGQQSTEAFF. DNA of the CDR3: TGTGCCAGCAGGGGACAACAAAGCACTGAAGCTTTCTTT.

The chain joins TRBV12-3 or TRBV12-4 to TRBJ1-3; D remains unclear. The ends were cut back, 6 bases at V and 0 bases at J, with 9 bases in the middle. The CDR3 spans 14 residues. The CDR3 sequence is CASSPGSSGNTIYF. The CDR3 DNA sequence: TGTGCCAGCAGCCCTGGGAGCTCTGGAAACACCATATATTTT.

This clone was picked up a small number of times. The chain combines TRBV6-2 or TRBV6-3 with TRBJ2-3; 9 bases are shared with TRBD2. V trimming: 6 bases; J trimming: 2 bases; junction bases outside the gene matches: 9. The CDR3 runs 16 residues. CDR1 and CDR2 from the germline V gene are MNHEY and SVGEGT. The chain's CDR3 is CASRPAGTSFTDTQYF. DNA of the CDR3: TGTGCCAGCAGACCGGCCGGGACTAGCTTCACAGATACGCAGTATTTT.

The genes are TRBV20-1 and TRBJ2-1, with D tentatively TRBD2 (5 bases). Trimming pared 6 bases from V and 3 bases from J, leaving 15 bases between. Germline V CDR1 and CDR2: DFQATT, SNEGSKA (reference sequence). The CDR3 runs to 14 residues. The CDR3 region has the DNA TGCAGTGCGTACCGCGGAGGTGGCTACAATGAGCAGTTCTTC. It codes for CSAYRGGGYNEQFF.